Below, 21 T cell receptor beta chains from the same sample are listed, as sequenced in a study of blood T cell repertoires in COVID-19. Clones were sequenced by immunoSEQ multiplex PCR, and TCRdb holds only the in-frame ones, with some missing. The sample gives 45,000 to 50,000 clones, 70% to 90% of which show up once; around a tenth is in the top ten. Input material: peripheral blood. These receptors all come from a man aged 50-60 years with active COVID-19.

Notes on this clone: The junction does not match germline at one end; this may be a read error. This sequence joins TRBV5-1 and TRBJ2-7, with TRBD1 matching 11 bases. This CDR3 region has 15 residues. Germline CDR1 SGHRS, CDR2 YFSETQ. The CDR3 sequence: CASSSRTGGPYEQCF. CDR3 sequence (DNA): TGCGCCAGCAGCTCCAGGACAGGGGGCCCCTACGAGCAGTGCTTC.

The V call is TRBV5-1, the J call TRBJ2-5; D unclear. The CDR3 sequence is 14 residues long. V lost 0 bases, J lost 9 bases, and 15 bases lay in between. Germline V gives CDR1 SGHRS, CDR2 YFSETQ. DNA of the CDR3: TGCGCCAGCAGCTTGGCTGTGGCGGCGGCGGCCCAGTACTTC. This translates into CASSLAVAAAAQYF.

The CDR3 reads CASRTSGAGQPQHF. CDR3 in DNA: TGTGCCAGCAGAACCTCAGGGGCTGGACAGCCCCAGCATTTT. The V call is TRBV6-5, the J call TRBJ1-5, with D possibly being TRBD1 (6 bases). V was clipped by 6 bases and J by 7 bases, with 16 bases between them. Germline V gene data show CDR1 as MNHEY and CDR2 as SVGAGI. CDR3 size: 14 residues.

V is TRBV10-3 and J is TRBJ2-1; D not certain. The CDR3 is 12 residues long. The V end lost 9 bases, the J end lost 0 bases, and 6 bases lay between the germline ends. CDR1 and CDR2 (germline): ENHRY, SYGVKD. CDR3 sequence reads: CAIGGSYNEQFF. CDR3 in DNA: TGTGCCATTGGCGGCTCCTACAATGAGCAGTTCTTC.

The genes are TRBV6-4 and TRBJ1-1; 7 bases are shared with TRBD1. V shed 6 bases, J shed 2 bases, and the junction held 6 bases outside the gene matches. In germline, CDR1 is MRHNA, CDR2 SNTAGT. The CDR3 has 14 residues. CDR3 loop: CASRGTDKNTEAFF. The DNA of the CDR3 is TGTGCCAGCAGAGGGACAGACAAAAACACTGAAGCTTTCTTT.

V gene TRBV18 combines with J gene TRBJ1-4; no clear D gene. Germline-derived CDR1 and CDR2 are KGHSH and LQKENI. The V and J ends lost 5 bases and 4 bases respectively, with 14 bases between them. The CDR3 has 15 residues. The CDR3 coding sequence is TGTGCCAGCTCATCCACCGTTCGGTTTAATGAAAAACTGTTTTTT. Translating gives CASSSTVRFNEKLFF.

The V call is TRBV24-1, the J call TRBJ1-2; 9 bases agree with TRBD1. The length of the CDR3 is 13 residues. Germline CDR1 KGHDR, CDR2 SFDVKD. J gave up 10 bases and V 7 bases, and 9 bases lay outside the gene matches. The CDR3 DNA reads TGTGCCACCAGAGGGACAGGGCCTATGGACTACACCTTC. This encodes CATRGTGPMDYTF.

The genes are TRBV3-1 (or the pseudogene TRBV3-2) and TRBJ2-1; 10 bases map to TRBD1. J lost 3 bases, V lost 0 bases, and 2 bases had no gene match. The germline V gene has CDR1 LGHDT and CDR2 YNNKEL (reference sequence). The CDR3 length is 16 residues. The CDR3 nucleotides read TGTGCCAGCAGCCAAGAGACAGGGGGCAACTACAATGAGCAGTTCTTC. Protein sequence: CASSQETGGNYNEQFF.

This clone was counted between two and nine times. The V gene is TRBV18, the J gene TRBJ1-5; unclear D gene. The CDR3 extends over 15 amino acids. Germline V gene sequence: CDR1 KGHSH, CDR2 LQKENI. The V end was cut by 2 bases, the J end by 2 bases, with 10 bases between. CDR3 region: CASSPVGSGNQPQHF. CDR3 nucleotides: TGTGCCAGCTCACCAGTAGGGAGCGGCAATCAGCCCCAGCATTTT.

The chain combines TRBV6-5 with TRBJ2-1, with 7 bases identical to TRBD2. The V gene's germline CDR1 is MNHEY and CDR2 SVGAGI. V shed 2 bases and J 7 bases; nucleotides not matched to a gene: 8. This CDR3 spans 15 amino acids. The CDR3: CASSYSRTRGNEQFF. The CDR3 DNA sequence: TGTGCCAGCAGTTACAGCCGGACTAGAGGAAATGAGCAGTTCTTC.

The chain uses TRBV6-4 and TRBJ1-2; tentatively, D is TRBD1 (5 bases). Per germline, CDR1 MRHNA and CDR2 SNTAGT. The V gene lost 0 bases and the J gene lost 7 bases, with 12 bases spanning the gap. The CDR3 has 14 residues. CDR3 amino acids: CASSDSRQGGGYTF. In DNA form, the CDR3 reads TGTGCCAGCAGTGACTCACGGCAGGGTGGTGGCTACACCTTC.

The chain uses TRBV11-3 and TRBJ2-1; D not resolved. The germline V gene has CDR1 SGHNT and CDR2 YENEEA. The CDR3 has 16 residues. V gave up 3 bases and J gave up 0 bases, with 12 bases separating them. This chain's CDR3 is CASSFAASSSYNEQFF. The CDR3 DNA follows: TGTGCCAGCAGCTTTGCAGCGTCCTCCTCCTACAATGAGCAGTTCTTC.

The gene calls are TRBV19 and TRBJ1-1; D remains unclear. The germline V gene encodes CDR1 LNHDA and CDR2 SQIVND (reference sequence). V shed 3 bases and J shed 6 bases, with 11 bases lying between them. This CDR3 contains 13 residues. CDR3 amino acids: CASSIRQLSEAFF. The CDR3 DNA is TGTGCCAGTAGTATCCGGCAACTATCTGAAGCTTTCTTT.

The rearrangement joins TRBV6-1 to TRBJ2-3, with TRBD2 matching 10 bases. Trimming at V came to 4 bases and at J to 1 base, leaving 11 bases not matched to a gene. This CDR3 contains 18 residues. Germline CDR1 and CDR2: MNHNS and SASEGT. The CDR3: CASSGSPLSGGGTDTQYF. The DNA for the CDR3 is TGTGCCAGCAGTGGAAGTCCACTAAGCGGGGGGGGCACAGATACGCAGTATTTT.

The chain links TRBV4-2 to TRBJ2-1; the match to TRBD2 covers 12 bases. The length of the CDR3 is 17 residues. Germline CDR1 is LGHNA and CDR2 is YNFKEQ. Trimming cost V 1 base and J 6 bases; bases outside gene matches: 7. CDR3 region: CASSQAASGRAGNEQFF. The CDR3, as DNA: TGTGCCAGCAGCCAAGCGGCTAGCGGGAGGGCCGGCAATGAGCAGTTCTTC.

This chain joins TRBV5-1 and TRBJ2-3, with 14 bases aligning to TRBD2. J gave up 3 bases and V 6 bases, and 6 bases lay outside the gene matches. Germline loops: CDR1 SGHRS, CDR2 YFSETQ. The CDR3 is 16 residues long. This CDR3 reads CASTTSGGAPTDTQYF. CDR3 nucleotides: TGCGCCAGCACGACTAGCGGGGGGGCCCCTACAGATACGCAGTATTTT.

V is TRBV19 and J is TRBJ2-5; 10 bases match TRBD2. The CDR3 runs to 14 residues. The germline V gene encodes CDR1 LNHDA and CDR2 SQIVND (reference sequence). Trimming removed 7 bases from V and 2 bases from J; junction bases left unmatched: 4. The CDR3 sequence: CASNQRGGQETQYF. CDR3 nucleotide sequence: TGTGCCAGTAATCAGCGGGGGGGGCAAGAGACCCAGTACTTC.

The chain joins TRBV4-2 to TRBJ2-5, with D perhaps TRBD2 (6 bases). Germline V lookup: CDR1 LGHNA, CDR2 YNFKEQ. V gave up 1 base and J gave up 1 base, with 10 bases separating them. The CDR3 is made up of 15 amino acids. CDR3 sequence reads: CASSQADGGQETQYF. The CDR3 region has the DNA TGTGCCAGCAGCCAAGCGGACGGGGGCCAAGAGACCCAGTACTTC.

This rearrangement joins TRBV29-1 to TRBJ2-3; D not resolved. V was trimmed by 7 bases and J by 2 bases, leaving 7 bases between them. CDR3 length: 11 amino acids. Germline V lookup: CDR1 SQVTM, CDR2 ANQGSEA. CDR3 sequence: CSGVVTDTQYF. Written as DNA, the CDR3 is TGCAGCGGAGTCGTCACAGATACGCAGTATTTT.

The sample holds one count of this clone. CDR3 nucleotide sequence: TGTGCCAGCAGCCGTAGCGGGGAAGAGACCCAGTACTTC. Protein product: CASSRSGEETQYF. The genes are TRBV7-3 and TRBJ2-5; 8 nucleotides line up with TRBD2. Germline lookup yields CDR1 SGHTA and CDR2 FQGTGA. The junction had 2 bases not matched to a gene; V was cut back by 5 bases and J by 3 bases. This CDR3 is built from 13 residues.

The chain recombines TRBV7-2 with TRBJ2-7; 14 bases line up with TRBD2. After removal of 5 bases from V and 5 bases from J, the junction contained 8 bases not matched to a gene. Germline-derived CDR1 and CDR2 are SGHTA and FQGNSA. The CDR3 is 16 amino acids. The CDR3 sequence is CASSLGTSGSRDEQYF. The DNA of the CDR3 is TGTGCCAGCAGCCTAGGGACTAGCGGGAGTAGGGACGAGCAGTACTTC.